The TCR beta chain described here comes from a study of regulatory T cells in long-lasting Graves disease. Assembly of TCR beta libraries relied on iRepertoire HTBI primers together with Arm-PCR of CDR3 regions. From the multiplex PCR reads, TCRdb called clonotypes with MiXCR, one entry per CDR3 protein. The table records a few hundred thousand distinct CDR3 sequences, roughly 21% of them present only once. The time point here: persistent/refractory GD, antithyroid drugs over 5 years with positive TRAb. PBMCs were the source of the RNA used for TCR sequencing. This clonotype appeared many times. Its target is not known. The length of the CDR3 is 13 residues. V was pared by 6 bases and J by 6 bases, with 14 bases between. The study's findings and limits: When disease was persistent, TRBV28, TRBJ1-2 and TRBJ2-5 were the favored segments.

The receptor was derived from a female donor with Graves disease. The gene calls are TRBV12-3 or TRBV12-4 and TRBJ1-2; no clear D gene. This sample comprised peripheral blood mononuclear cells (PBMCs), obtained when the disease was refractory, from a patient treated with antithyroid drugs. For the CDR3, the DNA is TGTGCCAGCAGCCCCCGGGATGAGGATGGCTACACCTTC. The encoded protein is CASSPRDEDGYTF.